Detailed here is one TCR beta chain. CDR1 is SEHNR, CDR2 FQNEAQ, per germline (reference sequence). The CDR3 sequence is 15 residues long. The V gene end was trimmed by 6 bases and the J gene end by 0 bases; junction bases not matched to a gene: 6. Libraries for TCRalpha and TCRbeta carried sample barcodes and unique molecular identifiers via 5'RACE. TCRdb re-analysed the 5' RACE reads in MiXCR, keeping a single row per CDR3 protein. The repertoire includes 550,000 to 650,000 distinct CDR3 sequences, 15% to 20% of them detected once, and about 8.6% sits in the top ten. These data originate in a study of T-cell memory formation after mild COVID-19.

This receptor was taken from an adult woman who had mild COVID-19 (a few samples of this study predate the infection). Cell type and time point are not known. This rearrangement joins TRBV7-9 to TRBJ2-3; 7 bases match TRBD2. The sequencing input was PBMCs or a T cell subset sorted from them (not recorded which). The CDR3 is CASRYSGPSTDTQYF. The CDR3, as DNA: TGTGCCAGCAGATATAGCGGGCCTAGCACAGATACGCAGTATTTT.